This T cell receptor beta chain appears in the sequencing data of a study of cytomegalovirus exposure and HLA in healthy donors. Whole-study findings and limits: Trimming of TCR beta V- and J-genes showed a link, identified in a later analysis, to a missense DCLRE1C variant.

The PCR used 60 Vbeta and 13 Jbeta primers. Sequenced by immunoSEQ multiplex PCR; TCRdb stores in-frame clones only, minus some. The sample contains some 150,000 clones, roughly 85% of which appear only once. Germline CDR1 reads SGHVS; CDR2 reads FNYEAQ. This CDR3 spans 14 amino acids. Trimming removed 5 bases from V and 3 bases from J; junction bases left unmatched: 7. For this clone: Its antigen remains unknown.

This receptor was taken from a male donor in good health and CMV-seronegative. The chain uses TRBV7-6 and TRBJ2-7, with 7 positions matching TRBD2. Sequencing was carried out using PBMCs. CDR3 loop: CASSQREGHYEQYF. The CDR3 nucleotides read TGTGCCAGCAGCCAGCGGGAAGGCCACTACGAGCAGTACTTC.